This T cell receptor beta chain was recovered during a study of shared clonotypes between healthy human individuals. For the study at large: Each donor's CD8 memory used one plate, CD8 naive two, each CD4 subset three.

Comments on this clone: The target antigen is unknown.

Sequencing used immunoSEQ multiplex PCR; TCRdb keeps in-frame clones, though not all of them. The sample lists about 2 million clones, over 85% occurring once. The naive CD8 fraction comprised CD45RO-negative cells positively selected for CCR7 and excluded terminally differentiated effector memory CD45RA+ cells. General study points: In four donors, around 5% of naive CD4 clonotypes appeared in common.

CDR1 and CDR2 (germline): SQVTM, ANQGSEA. CDR3 length equals 14 residues. V shed 3 bases and J shed 7 bases, with 15 bases lying between them. The chain recombines TRBV29-1 with TRBJ2-2, with unresolved D. The material sequenced was naive CD8+ T cells sorted from blood. This receptor was obtained from a young man in good health. In DNA, the CDR3 is TGCAGCGTTGAGACCGGGCCCCTGGGCGGGGAGCTGTTTTTT. Translated: CSVETGPLGGELFF.